Below are 32 T cell receptor beta chains sequenced from a single sample in a study of T-cell reconstitution after alpha-beta-depleted transplantation in children. TCRbeta library construction was performed incorporating unique molecular identifiers. TCRdb itself ran the PCR reads through MiXCR, one entry per CDR3 protein. The sample includes around 800,000 distinct CDR3 sequences, around 15% of them seen just once. This specimen was PBMCs, mostly from graft donor cells, taken 360 days after TCRalphabeta/CD19-depleted stem cell transplant. These receptor sequences come from a male patient under 18 who had a stem cell transplant for acute lymphoblastic leukemia, so the T cells may come from the graft donor.

This clonotype was observed at least ten times. V is TRBV11-2 and J is TRBJ2-5; 11 positions agree with TRBD2. The CDR3 has 17 residues. The V gene's germline CDR1 is SGHAT and CDR2 FQNNGV. After removal of 5 bases from V and 1 base from J, the junction contained 9 bases not matched to a gene. The CDR3 region has the DNA TGTGCCAGCAGCCCCTTTAGGACTAGCGGGCCCCAAGAGACCCAGTACTTC. Its protein product is CASSPFRTSGPQETQYF.

This clonotype was observed a few times. The rearrangement links TRBV12-3 or TRBV12-4 to TRBJ1-1; the D is unclear. The CDR3 has 15 amino acids. V was clipped by 2 bases and J by 4 bases, with 14 bases between them. Here the CDR3 reads CASSLRGPWGTEAFF. The CDR3 DNA reads TGTGCCAGCAGTTTACGCGGGCCTTGGGGCACTGAAGCTTTCTTT.

The CDR3 bases are TGTGCCAGCAGCGGAGGTCCAGTAATAATCTACGAGCAGTACTTC. Residues: CASSGGPVIIYEQYF. The J gene is TRBJ2-7, the V gene TRBV3-1; possibly TRBD2 for D (5 bases). Germline V gene data show CDR1 as LGHDT and CDR2 as YNNKEL (reference sequence). The ends were cut back, 5 bases at V and 3 bases at J, with 17 bases in the middle. This CDR3 has 15 residues.

This chain joins TRBV20-1 and TRBJ1-2; D is ambiguous. The CDR3 contains 14 residues. Deletions cut 3 bases from V and 4 bases from J, with 15 bases between. Germline lookup yields CDR1 DFQATT and CDR2 SNEGSKA (reference sequence). The CDR3 nucleotides are TGCAGTGCTAGTTCAGTGGAAGTGGGCTATGGCTACACCTTC. It encodes CSASSVEVGYGYTF.

The CDR3 bases are TGCGCCAGCAGCTTGCGGGGCCCTTTTTACGAGCAGTACTTC. Its protein product is CASSLRGPFYEQYF. This chain connects TRBV5-1 to TRBJ2-7; the D gene could be TRBD1 or TRBD2 (5 bases each). Trimming cost V 1 base and J 4 bases, with 12 bases left between them. CDR1 and CDR2 from the germline V gene are SGHRS and YFSETQ. The CDR3 length is 14 residues.

The rearrangement links TRBV10-1 to TRBJ1-4, with no clear D. V dropped 0 bases and J dropped 0 bases, with 11 bases sitting between them. The germline CDR1 and CDR2 sequences are WNHNN and SYGVQD (reference sequence). The CDR3 spans 17 residues. The CDR3: CASSESKDPATNEKLFF. For the CDR3, the DNA is TGCGCCAGCAGTGAGTCGAAAGACCCCGCAACTAATGAAAAACTGTTTTTT.

This clonotype has only a few counts. V is TRBV6-2 or TRBV6-3 and J is TRBJ2-7; 12 bases align to TRBD1. Germline assignment: CDR1 MNHEY and CDR2 SVGEGT. J lost 4 bases, V lost 7 bases, and 8 bases had no gene match. This CDR3 has 15 residues. CDR3 sequence reads: CASNHPGQGAYEQYF. CDR3 sequence (DNA): TGTGCCAGCAACCATCCGGGACAGGGGGCTTACGAGCAGTACTTC.

This chain connects TRBV13 to TRBJ1-2, with a weak D call TRBD1 (5 bases). This CDR3 is 12 amino acids long. Trimming removed 5 bases from V and 7 bases from J, with 11 bases in between. The germline V gene has CDR1 PRHDT and CDR2 FYEKMQ (reference sequence). CDR3 nucleotide sequence: TGTGCCAGCAGCCCGGAGGGACTTGGCTACACCTTC. Residues: CASSPEGLGYTF.

Details on this clonotype: A much larger clone differs from this one at a single base, so this may be a read error. The DNA is omitted, as the CDR3 cannot be located on it reliably, and the CDR3 follows TCRdb's listing. The rearrangement uses TRBV10-2 and TRBJ1-1; TRBD1 is the table's D call, not checked against the DNA. The germline V gene has CDR1 WSHSY and CDR2 SAAADI. The CDR3 contains 14 residues when both ends are counted. The CDR3 here is CASGRWGIGTEACF.

This clonotype was counted between two and nine times. J is TRBJ2-2 and V is TRBV5-1; 7 bases fit TRBD1. Germline V gene lookup returns CDR1 SGHRS and CDR2 YFSETQ. There are 16 residues in the CDR3. V lost 5 bases, J lost 2 bases, and 9 bases stayed unmatched. The CDR3 spells CASSLRGSSNTGELFF. The CDR3 DNA follows: TGCGCCAGCAGTCTCAGGGGGTCGTCTAACACCGGGGAGCTGTTTTTT.

The chain carries TRBV30 and TRBJ2-3; D gene uncertain. Germline V gene data show CDR1 as GTSNPN and CDR2 as SVGIG (reference sequence). The CDR3 extends over 11 amino acids. V was shortened by 0 bases and J by 11 bases, with 9 bases between the two germline ends. CDR3 nucleotides: TGTGCCTGGAGTGTCAGAAATTTGCAGTATTTT. The encoded protein is CAWSVRNLQYF.

With regard to this clonotype: One end of the junction does not line up with germline, which may come from a read error. The CDR3 here is CVSSQDNRGQRDTQYF. The CDR3 nucleotides are TGTGTCAGCAGCCAAGATAACAGGGGGCAAAGGGATACGCAGTATTTT. The genes are TRBV4-2 and TRBJ2-3; 9 positions agree with TRBD1. This CDR3 spans 16 amino acids. In germline, CDR1 is LGHNA, CDR2 YNFKEQ.

This clonotype occurred a few times. The rearrangement uses TRBV5-1 and TRBJ1-1; D unclear. Germline V gene sequence: CDR1 SGHRS, CDR2 YFSETQ. This CDR3 spans 15 amino acids. Trimming shortened V by 4 bases and J by 0 bases, and 13 bases separated the two germline ends. CDR3 in DNA: TGCGCCAGCAGCCGTACCCCCGGGCTGAACACTGAAGCTTTCTTT. Translating it yields CASSRTPGLNTEAFF.

This clonotype was recorded many times. The genes are TRBV12-3 or TRBV12-4 and TRBJ2-7; D remains unclear. The CDR3 is 15 residues long. Deletions cut 2 bases from V and 0 bases from J, with 11 bases between. This chain's CDR3 is CASSLPSPSSYEQYF. As DNA, the CDR3 is TGTGCCAGCAGTTTACCTTCTCCGAGCTCCTACGAGCAGTACTTC.

This chain uses TRBV5-1 with TRBJ2-6, with TRBD2 identical over 14 bases. The CDR3 is 18 residues long. Germline lookup yields CDR1 SGHRS and CDR2 YFSETQ. V trimming: 7 bases; J trimming: 4 bases; junction bases outside the gene matches: 10. The CDR3 is CASGKGLAGESGANVLTF. The CDR3, as DNA: TGCGCCAGCGGGAAGGGACTAGCGGGAGAATCAGGGGCCAACGTCCTGACTTTC.

This clonotype has only a few counts. The V and J genes are TRBV7-9 and TRBJ2-5; unclear D gene. With 10 bases removed from V and 7 bases from J, the gap between germline ends came to 10 bases. The CDR3 extends over 10 amino acids. Looked up from germline, CDR1 is SEHNR and CDR2 is FQNEAQ (reference sequence). CDR3 in amino acids: CATVEGTQYF. Written as DNA, the CDR3 is TGTGCCACCGTTGAAGGGACCCAGTACTTC.

This clonotype was seen at least ten times. CDR3 loop: CASSLGLAGPSYEQYF. The CDR3, as DNA: TGTGCCAGCAGTCTGGGACTAGCGGGACCATCCTACGAGCAGTACTTC. The genes are TRBV27 and TRBJ2-7; 13 nucleotides match TRBD2. Germline values: CDR1 MNHEY, CDR2 SMNVEV (reference sequence). This CDR3 contains 16 residues. The V and J ends lost 5 bases and 1 base, in that order; junction bases with no gene match: 5.

The CDR3 DNA follows: TGTGCCAGCAGCCCTAGTGCAGGGGCCCGAGGGGCCCAGCATTTT. The encoded protein is CASSPSAGARGAQHF. V and J are TRBV7-2 and TRBJ1-5, with D perhaps TRBD1 (6 bases). Germline V gene data show CDR1 as SGHTA and CDR2 as FQGNSA. This CDR3 is built from 15 residues. Trimming removed 5 bases from V and 11 bases from J, with 22 bases in between.

This sequence joins TRBV11-1 and TRBJ2-3; D might be TRBD1 (6 bases). Germline lookup yields CDR1 SGHAT and CDR2 FQDESV (reference sequence). This CDR3 spans 18 amino acids. The V end was cut by 2 bases, the J end by 0 bases, with 18 bases between. CDR3 sequence (DNA): TGTGCCAGCAGCTTATCCGCTCCAGGGGAGCCTAGCACAGATACGCAGTATTTT. Translating gives CASSLSAPGEPSTDTQYF.

This clonotype has a handful of counts. The chain uses TRBV2 and TRBJ2-7; D is unclear. Germline V CDR1 and CDR2: SNHLY, FYNNEI. V shed 8 bases and J shed 7 bases, with 18 bases lying between them. The CDR3 has 13 residues. The CDR3 here is CASAGRSLGEQYF. The CDR3 nucleotides read TGTGCCAGCGCCGGGCGTAGCCTTGGGGAGCAGTACTTC.

Comments on this clonotype: Germline and junction disagree at one end, which may indicate a read error. The chain links TRBV20-1 to TRBJ2-2; D gene uncertain. The CDR3 runs 16 residues. In germline, CDR1 is DFQATT, CDR2 SNEGSKA (reference sequence). CDR3 DNA sequence: TGCAGTGCCAGAGACCTGAAGCGAACAAACACCGGGGAGCTGTTTTTT. Its protein is CSARDLKRTNTGELFF.

This clonotype was found a few times. V is TRBV20-1 and J is TRBJ2-3; D unresolved. CDR1 is DFQATT, CDR2 SNEGSKA, per germline (reference sequence). Trimming removed 2 bases from V and 6 bases from J, with 9 bases in between. The CDR3 is 12 amino acids. CDR3: CSARTIGDTQYF. The CDR3 DNA reads TGCAGTGCTAGAACGATAGGGGATACGCAGTATTTT.

As DNA, the CDR3 is TGTGCCAGCACCCTGACAGGGGTACGCAATCAGCCCCAGCATTTT. This translates into CASTLTGVRNQPQHF. The chain has TRBV12-3 or TRBV12-4 and TRBJ1-5; 8 bases agree with TRBD1. V was clipped by 7 bases and J by 2 bases; unmatched bases: 7. The CDR3 covers 15 residues.

The chain uses TRBV19 and TRBJ2-7, with 10 bases that match TRBD2. The CDR3 length is 15 residues. Per germline, CDR1 LNHDA and CDR2 SQIVND (reference sequence). Trimming removed 4 bases from V and 3 bases from J; junction bases left unmatched: 6. The CDR3 coding sequence is TGTGCCAGTAGTACCTGGACTAGCGGCAGCTACGAGCAGTACTTC. It translates to CASSTWTSGSYEQYF.

V and J are TRBV27 and TRBJ1-4; maybe TRBD1 (5 bases). Per germline, CDR1 MNHEY and CDR2 SMNVEV (reference sequence). CDR3 length equals 14 residues. V lost 4 bases and J 8 bases, leaving 14 bases between the germline ends. CDR3 residues: CASSYQGSGEKLFF. The CDR3 DNA follows: TGTGCCAGCAGTTATCAGGGCTCGGGGGAAAAACTGTTTTTT.

This clonotype was counted between two and nine times. This chain links TRBV29-1 with TRBJ1-1, with D tentatively TRBD1 (5 bases). There are 13 residues in the CDR3. In germline, CDR1 is SQVTM, CDR2 ANQGSEA. The V gene lost 7 bases and the J gene lost 7 bases, with 19 bases spanning the gap. The CDR3 DNA sequence: TGCAGCGGAAGCCAGGGTCTCTCTGATGAAGCTTTCTTT. Its protein is CSGSQGLSDEAFF.

This rearrangement joins TRBV4-2 to TRBJ2-7, with D hard to call. Trimming took off 1 base at V and 2 bases at J, with 9 bases between the two ends. Germline values: CDR1 LGHNA, CDR2 YNFKEQ. This CDR3 comprises 14 residues. The CDR3 DNA follows: TGTGCCAGCAGCCAAGGCGTGGGTCCCTACGAGCAGTACTTC. Encoded protein: CASSQGVGPYEQYF.

This clonotype has only a few counts. This chain joins TRBV9 and TRBJ2-1, with 7 bases identical to TRBD2. The V gene end was trimmed by 0 bases and the J gene end by 8 bases; junction bases not matched to a gene: 8. CDR1 is SGDLS, CDR2 YYNGEE, per germline. CDR3 size: 15 residues. The CDR3 sequence is CASSVGSGWIHEQFF. CDR3 nucleotide sequence: TGTGCCAGCAGCGTAGGTAGCGGGTGGATCCATGAGCAGTTCTTC.

There are many counts of this clonotype. This chain connects TRBV5-1 to TRBJ2-3; D not resolved. Germline values: CDR1 SGHRS, CDR2 YFSETQ. The CDR3 has 13 amino acids. The germline V and J ends were trimmed by 0 bases and 5 bases, with 7 bases remaining between them. CDR3 in DNA: TGCGCCAGCAGCTTGGCCGGCGGAGATACGCAGTATTTT. Residues: CASSLAGGDTQYF.

At least ten counts were recorded for this clonotype. V is TRBV7-9 and J is TRBJ2-3, with a possible D match to TRBD1 (6 bases). CDR3 length: 14 residues. V was shortened by 6 bases and J by 3 bases, with 13 bases between the two germline ends. Germline V gene lookup returns CDR1 SEHNR and CDR2 FQNEAQ (reference sequence). This CDR3 reads CASSFQGWTDTQYF. In DNA, the CDR3 is TGTGCCAGCAGTTTCCAGGGGTGGACAGATACGCAGTATTTT.

This clonotype was seen a handful of times. This rearrangement joins TRBV5-1 to TRBJ1-4, with TRBD1 identical over 8 bases. Germline CDR1 reads SGHRS; CDR2 reads YFSETQ. This CDR3 contains 17 residues. V was pared by 0 bases and J by 8 bases, with 12 bases of the junction left unmatched. CDR3 DNA: TGCGCCAGCAGCTTGGAGACAGGGGTCGGGCGTCTAGAAAAACTGTTTTTT. Amino acid sequence: CASSLETGVGRLEKLFF. The full variable domain, its missing parts supplied by reference TRBV5-1 and TRBJ1-4, is KAGVTQTPRYLIKTRGQQVTLSCSPISGHRSVSWYQQTPGQGLQFLFEYFSETQRNKGNFPGRFSGRQFSNSRSEMNVSTLELGDSALYLCASSLETGVGRLEKLFFGSGTQLSVL.

The CDR3 sequence: CASGLITPGNYEQYF. DNA of the CDR3: TGTGCTAGTGGTTTGATAACACCAGGGAACTACGAGCAGTACTTC. The chain recombines TRBV12-5 with TRBJ2-7; possibly TRBD1 for D (5 bases). The germline V gene encodes CDR1 LGHNT and CDR2 FRNRAP. The CDR3 is 15 residues long. With 2 bases removed from V and 3 bases from J, the gap between germline ends came to 14 bases.